Detailed here is one T cell receptor (beta chain). Its antigen is still unknown. This sample stems from a study of cytomegalovirus exposure and HLA in healthy donors. Broader study findings: Fewer N-insertions than the roughly 670-donor mean were reportedly shown by an Asian-associated ancestry cluster in a later analysis.

Germline V CDR1 and CDR2: SGHRS, YFSETQ. This CDR3 is built from 15 residues. Trimming took off 1 base at V and 8 bases at J, with 16 bases between the two ends. In the PCR, 60 Vbeta and 13 Jbeta primers were used. Here immunoSEQ multiplex PCR was the method, and the copy in TCRdb shows in-frame clones only, minus some. The sample has just over 80,000 clones, around 76% seen once. V gene TRBV5-1 combines with J gene TRBJ2-1, with D possibly TRBD2 on 6 matching bases. The sequence derives from a man between 18 and 35 years old in good health and CMV-seropositive. Sequencing was done on a sample of PBMCs. The CDR3 DNA follows: TGCGCCAGCAGCTTGCCACTAGCCTTAGGGGATGAGCAGTTCTTC. Translated, it gives CASSLPLALGDEQFF.